One T cell receptor (beta chain) is described in this entry. Antigen specificity is unknown. Findings of the study overall: In terms of TCR gene usage, tumor memory CD4+ T cells clustered together with blood and lymph node memory CD4+ cells, as well as with lymph node naive CD4+ cells. The larger cohort examined one V-J beta rearrangement, not whole repertoires. Greatest tumor Treg TCR overlap was with tumor naive CD4+ cells.

Between the trimmed V and J ends, which lost 0 bases and 7 bases, there was a span of 11 bases. CDR3 length: 14 residues. Per germline, CDR1 SGHDT and CDR2 YYEEEE. Constant-region reverse primers amplified full-length variable regions, followed by semi-nested Nested Universal Primer A PCR. TCRdb redid the calling of the 5' RACE reads with MiXCR, one entry per CDR3 protein. This table holds roughly 45,000 distinct CDR3 sequences, roughly 23% found once. Cells sorted as Tregs were CD4+, CD25+ and CD127-/low. The sequence was collected from a female donor with breast cancer. The V and J genes are TRBV5-6 and TRBJ2-1; tentatively, D is TRBD2 (6 bases). Sequencing was performed on Tregs sorted from a lymph node. This chain's CDR3 is CASSLVAGLNEQFF. As DNA, the CDR3 is TGTGCCAGCAGCTTGGTTGCGGGGCTAAATGAGCAGTTCTTC.